This TCR beta chain was observed in a study of blood T cells in healthy people across ages. Study-level background: In model experiments, template switching was able to capture about one barcoded beta molecule for every two T cells that were present. Study-wide findings and caveats: Naive CD4+ cells and diversity were both higher in long-lived donors than in aged donors.

With a J-beta primer mix and a sample-barcoded 5' primer, a second PCR ran about 6 to 11 cycles. TCRdb ran MiXCR on the 5' RACE reads and lists one entry per CDR3 protein. The sample records about 1.8 million distinct CDR3 sequences, less than 50% being singletons. Every sample gave at least 5.5 micrograms of total RNA when it was extracted. About this clonotype: Antigen specificity is unknown.

The clonotype originates from a woman in her 40s in good health. The material sequenced was blood.

CDR3 sequence reads: CASSSGGVSTEAFF. The CDR3 DNA sequence: TGTGCCAGCAGTTCGGGGGGTGTTAGCACTGAAGCTTTCTTT. The genes are TRBV25-1 and TRBJ1-1; a weak D match, TRBD1 (5 bases). V gave up 5 bases and J gave up 4 bases, with 14 bases separating them. In germline, CDR1 is MGHDK, CDR2 SYGVNS. CDR3 size: 14 residues.